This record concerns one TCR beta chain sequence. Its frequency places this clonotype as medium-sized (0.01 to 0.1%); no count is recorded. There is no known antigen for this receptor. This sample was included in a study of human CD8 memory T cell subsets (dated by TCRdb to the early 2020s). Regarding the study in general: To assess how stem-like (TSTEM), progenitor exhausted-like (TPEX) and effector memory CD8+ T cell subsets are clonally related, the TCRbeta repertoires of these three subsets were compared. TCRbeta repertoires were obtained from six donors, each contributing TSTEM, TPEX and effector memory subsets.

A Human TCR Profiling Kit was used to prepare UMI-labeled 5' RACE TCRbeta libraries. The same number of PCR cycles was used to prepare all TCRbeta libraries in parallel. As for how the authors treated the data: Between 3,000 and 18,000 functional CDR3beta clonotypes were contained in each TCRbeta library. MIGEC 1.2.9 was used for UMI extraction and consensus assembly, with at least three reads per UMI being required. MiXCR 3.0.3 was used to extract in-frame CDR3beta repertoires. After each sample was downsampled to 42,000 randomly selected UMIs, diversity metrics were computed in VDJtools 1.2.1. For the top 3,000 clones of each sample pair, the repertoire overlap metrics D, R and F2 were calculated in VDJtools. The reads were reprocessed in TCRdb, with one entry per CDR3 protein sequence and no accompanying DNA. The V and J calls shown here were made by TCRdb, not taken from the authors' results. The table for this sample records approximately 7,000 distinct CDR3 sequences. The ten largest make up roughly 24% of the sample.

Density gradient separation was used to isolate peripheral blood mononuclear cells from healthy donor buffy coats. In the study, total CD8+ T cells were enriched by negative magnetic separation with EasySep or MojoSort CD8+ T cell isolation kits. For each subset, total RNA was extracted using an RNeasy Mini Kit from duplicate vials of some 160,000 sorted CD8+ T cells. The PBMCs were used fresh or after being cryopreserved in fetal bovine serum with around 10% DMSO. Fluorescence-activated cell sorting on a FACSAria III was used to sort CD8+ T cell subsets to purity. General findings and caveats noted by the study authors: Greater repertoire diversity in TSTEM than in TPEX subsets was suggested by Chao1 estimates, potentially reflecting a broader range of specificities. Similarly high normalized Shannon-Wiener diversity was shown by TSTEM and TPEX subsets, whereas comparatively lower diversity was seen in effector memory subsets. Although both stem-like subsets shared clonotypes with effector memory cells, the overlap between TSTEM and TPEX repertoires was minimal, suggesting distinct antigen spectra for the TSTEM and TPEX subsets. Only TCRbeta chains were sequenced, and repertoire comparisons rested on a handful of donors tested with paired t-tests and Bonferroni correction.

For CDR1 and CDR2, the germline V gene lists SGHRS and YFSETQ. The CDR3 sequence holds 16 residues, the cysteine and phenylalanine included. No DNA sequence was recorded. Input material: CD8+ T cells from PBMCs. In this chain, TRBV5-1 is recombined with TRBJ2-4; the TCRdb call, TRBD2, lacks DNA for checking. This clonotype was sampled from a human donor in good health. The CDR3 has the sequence CASSLTKLAGGPVQYF.